These 9 T cell receptor beta chains share one sample of origin, sequenced in a study of shared clonotypes between healthy human individuals. Profiling relied on immunoSEQ multiplex PCR, and the TCRdb table lists in-frame clones only, not all of them. The profile shows 1 million to 1.2 million clones, about 72% of them singletons. Sequenced material: memory CD4+ T cells from PBMCs. The subset was: CD45RA-negative fraction. The receptors shown here come from a young man in good health. Some clones in this sample may be carry-over from other donors' samples.

This chain connects TRBV7-8 to TRBJ1-2; D not certain. CDR1 SGHVS and CDR2 FQNEAQ come from the germline V gene. CDR3 length: 13 residues. V lost 1 base and J 7 bases, leaving 10 bases between the germline ends. The chain's CDR3 is CASSLGIAVGYTF. CDR3 bases: TGTGCCAGCAGCTTAGGTATTGCGGTTGGCTACACCTTC.

The rearrangement uses TRBV7-2 and TRBJ2-3, with 11 bases aligning to TRBD2. Germline V CDR1 and CDR2: SGHTA, FQGNSA. CDR3 size: 19 residues. V lost 4 bases, J lost 3 bases, and 15 bases stayed unmatched. CDR3 sequence reads: CASSWGITSGSGGTDTQYF. The DNA for the CDR3 is TGTGCCAGCAGCTGGGGCATAACTAGCGGGAGTGGGGGTACAGATACGCAGTATTTT.

The chain recombines TRBV11-1 with TRBJ1-1; 9 bases match TRBD1. Per the germline V gene, CDR1 is SGHAT and CDR2 is FQDESV (reference sequence). There are 14 residues in the CDR3. V shed 6 bases, J shed 0 bases, and the junction held 2 bases outside the gene matches. CDR3 bases: TGTGCCAGCAGTCGACAGGGGGTGAACACTGAAGCTTTCTTT. The encoded protein is CASSRQGVNTEAFF.

This clone was counted a single time. The V call is TRBV7-3, the J call TRBJ2-7; D gene uncertain. This CDR3 is 12 amino acids long. The germline V and J ends were trimmed by 5 bases and 7 bases, with 12 bases remaining between them. Germline CDR1 is SGHTA and CDR2 is FQGTGA. This CDR3 is CASSLGGGEQYF. The CDR3 DNA sequence: TGTGCCAGCAGCCTAGGTGGTGGTGAGCAGTACTTC. Drawing the rest from reference TRBV7-3 and TRBJ2-7, the complete variable domain is GAGVSQTPSNKVTEKGKYVELRCDPISGHTALYWYRQSLGQGPEFLIYFQGTGAADDSGLPNDRFFAVRPEGSVSTLKIQRTERGDSAVYLCASSLGGGEQYFGPGTRLTVT.

The chain combines TRBV29-1 with TRBJ1-2, with D perhaps matching TRBD1 (5 bases). Looked up from germline, CDR1 is SQVTM and CDR2 is ANQGSEA. CDR3 size: 12 residues. V lost 5 bases to trimming and J lost 8 bases, with 15 bases between them. The CDR3 protein is CSVTAGYFGYTF. In DNA form, the CDR3 reads TGCAGCGTTACCGCAGGGTATTTCGGCTACACCTTC.

This sequence joins TRBV9 and TRBJ1-4, with 9 bases fitting TRBD1. V was pared by 3 bases and J by 3 bases, with 6 bases of the junction left unmatched. Germline lookup yields CDR1 SGDLS and CDR2 YYNGEE. The CDR3 contains 16 residues. CDR3 region: CASSGGTGLSNEKLFF. The CDR3, as DNA: TGTGCCAGCAGCGGGGGGACAGGGCTATCTAATGAAAAACTGTTTTTT.

The rearrangement uses TRBV6-5 and TRBJ2-3; D is unclear. This CDR3 has 13 residues. The V end lost 2 bases, the J end lost 1 base, and 4 bases lay between the germline ends. The germline gives CDR1 MNHEY, CDR2 SVGAGI. The CDR3 reads CASSYDGTDTQYF. The CDR3 bases are TGTGCCAGCAGTTACGATGGCACAGATACGCAGTATTTT.

The CDR3 DNA reads TGCGCCAGCAGCTTGGCCGTGCAGGCGGGGGAGACCCAGTACTTC. Amino acids: CASSLAVQAGETQYF. The chain has TRBV5-1 and TRBJ2-5; possibly TRBD2 for D (6 bases). V was cut by 0 bases and J by 5 bases, with 14 bases left in between. The CDR3 is 15 amino acids. Germline CDR1 reads SGHRS; CDR2 reads YFSETQ.

J is TRBJ2-1 and V is TRBV5-4, with D hard to call. Trimming removed 2 bases from V and 10 bases from J, with 7 bases in between. The germline V gene has CDR1 SGHNT and CDR2 YYREEE (reference sequence). The CDR3 runs to 11 residues. The CDR3 is CASSLWEEQFF. In DNA form, the CDR3 reads TGTGCCAGCAGCTTATGGGAAGAGCAGTTCTTC.